This TCR beta chain was documented in a study of blood T cell repertoires in COVID-19. Study-level information: T cells, B-cell-depleted T cells, or PBMCs supplied cDNA or gDNA.

Some clones are missing from TCRdb's copy, which holds only in-frame ones; the method was immunoSEQ multiplex PCR. The repertoire has tens of thousands of clones, 87% of them found once; the top ten carry around 16%. Per the germline V gene, CDR1 is LGHNA and CDR2 is YNFKEQ. V lost 5 bases and J 7 bases, leaving 14 bases between the germline ends. The CDR3 runs 14 residues. Sequenced sample: peripheral blood. The chain has TRBV4-2 and TRBJ2-2, with D tentatively TRBD1 (5 bases). The sequence came from a male donor with acute or convalescent COVID-19. This chain's CDR3 is CASSAAGLVGELFF. The CDR3 DNA sequence: TGTGCCAGCAGCGCCGCAGGGTTGGTCGGGGAGCTGTTTTTT.